Listed below are T cell receptor beta chains from one sample, sequenced in a study of T cell changes during pregnancy in multiple sclerosis. Produced via immunoSEQ multiplex PCR; TCRdb's table is partial and in-frame only. The table records 45,000 or so clones, 70% to 90% of them present only once. The starting material was peripheral blood, obtained in the first trimester of pregnancy. The source of these receptors is a female donor with multiple sclerosis, enrolled in a pregnancy study. The CDR3 runs from the conserved cysteine through the conserved F or W. A D gene is named only where the DNA matches it firmly. Clone sizes are given selectively: once, few, many, or a class where the clone is expanded.

CDR3 DNA: TGTGCCAGCAGCCGAAACGAACCGGGACTAGCGGGGAGCACAGATACGCAGTATTTT
CDR3 protein: CASSRNEPGLAGSTDTQYF
V gene: TRBV11-2
clone size: -
J gene: TRBJ2-3
D gene: TRBD2

CDR3 DNA: TGTGCCAGCAGCCGGTCAAGCCGGGACAGGGGGCGAGATACGCAGTATTTT
CDR3 protein: CASSRSSRDRGRDTQYF
V gene: TRBV28
clone size: once
J gene: TRBJ2-3
D gene: TRBD1

CDR3 DNA: TGTGCCAGCAGCAACCCGGGACAGGGGAACACTGAAGCTTTCTTT
CDR3 protein: CASSNPGQGNTEAFF
V gene: TRBV13
clone size: -
J gene: TRBJ1-1
D gene: TRBD1

CDR3 DNA: TGTGCCTGGAGTGTATACCGAGGAGGGGGGACAGGGGCCAATTCACCCCTCCACTTT
CDR3 protein: CAWSVYRGGGTGANSPLHF
V gene: TRBV30
clone size: -
J gene: TRBJ1-6
D gene: TRBD1

CDR3 DNA: TGTGCCAGCAGTTCACCATCAGGACAGGTTTTAAAGCAGTACTTC
CDR3 protein: CASSSPSGQVLKQYF
V gene: TRBV28
clone size: -
J gene: TRBJ2-7
D gene: TRBD1

CDR3 DNA: TGTGCCACCCGACAGGGGGCTAACTATGGCTACACCTTC
CDR3 protein: CATRQGANYGYTF
V gene: TRBV2
clone size: -
J gene: TRBJ1-2
D gene: TRBD1

CDR3 DNA: TGTGCCAGCAGTTATCTTACAGGGGTAGGAAACACCATATATTTT
CDR3 protein: CASSYLTGVGNTIYF
V gene: TRBV6-5
clone size: -
J gene: TRBJ1-3
D gene: TRBD1

CDR3 DNA: TGTGCCAGCAGCCCGTCGTGGAGGGAGGGAAACATTCAGTACTTC
CDR3 protein: CASSPSWREGNIQYF
V gene: TRBV7-8
clone size: -
J gene: TRBJ2-4
D gene: TRBD2

CDR3 DNA: TGTGCCAGCAGCCTCACCGGAGACTACACTGAAGCTTTCTTT
CDR3 protein: CASSLTGDYTEAFF
V gene: TRBV7-9
clone size: -
J gene: TRBJ1-1
D gene: -

CDR3 DNA: TGTGCCAGCAGCTTGGGACAGGACTACGAGCAGTACTTC
CDR3 protein: CASSLGQDYEQYF
V gene: TRBV5-4
clone size: -
J gene: TRBJ2-7
D gene: -

CDR3 DNA: TGTGCCAGTAGTTCGGGACAGGGGCGGGACTATGGCTACACCTTC
CDR3 protein: CASSSGQGRDYGYTF
V gene: TRBV19
clone size: -
J gene: TRBJ1-2
D gene: TRBD1

CDR3 DNA: TGCGCCAGCAGCCCCATGACAGGGTACACTGAAGCTTTCTTT
CDR3 protein: CASSPMTGYTEAFF
V gene: TRBV4-1
clone size: -
J gene: TRBJ1-1
D gene: TRBD1

CDR3 DNA: TGTGCCAGCAGTTACTCGTCGCCGGCCTACAATGAGCAGTTCTTC
CDR3 protein: CASSYSSPAYNEQFF
V gene: TRBV6-5
clone size: -
J gene: TRBJ2-1
D gene: -

CDR3 DNA: TGTGCCAGCAGACCCCTCTTCAGGTCCTACAATGAGCAGTTCTTC
CDR3 protein: CASRPLFRSYNEQFF
V gene: TRBV27
clone size: -
J gene: TRBJ2-1
D gene: -

CDR3 DNA: TGTGCCTGGAGTCTGGCCCACTACGAGCAGTACTTC
CDR3 protein: CAWSLAHYEQYF
V gene: TRBV30
clone size: -
J gene: TRBJ2-7
D gene: -

CDR3 DNA: TGCGCCAGCAGCTTGGGCGACGACAGGAGCTACACTGAAGCTTTCTTT
CDR3 protein: CASSLGDDRSYTEAFF
V gene: TRBV5-1
clone size: -
J gene: TRBJ1-1
D gene: -

CDR3 DNA: TGTGCCAGCAGTGATTTTCAGCTGGAGAACACAGATACGCAGTATTTT
CDR3 protein: CASSDFQLENTDTQYF
V gene: TRBV2
clone size: -
J gene: TRBJ2-3
D gene: -

CDR3 DNA: TGTGCCAGCTCACCGGCAGGTCCTCAGCCCCAGCATTTT
CDR3 protein: CASSPAGPQPQHF
V gene: TRBV18
clone size: -
J gene: TRBJ1-5
D gene: -

CDR3 DNA: TGCGCCAGCAGTGAGTCGCTTGGCGGGGGTGGGAATGAGCAGTTCTTC
CDR3 protein: CASSESLGGGGNEQFF
V gene: TRBV10-1
clone size: -
J gene: TRBJ2-1
D gene: TRBD2

CDR3 DNA: TGTGCCAGCAGCGTAGGCGGCAGTACCTACGAGCAGTACTTC
CDR3 protein: CASSVGGSTYEQYF
V gene: TRBV9
clone size: -
J gene: TRBJ2-7
D gene: -

CDR3 DNA: TGTGCCTGGAGTAGGGGCGGGGCCCGGGGGGAGACCCAGTACTTC
CDR3 protein: CAWSRGGARGETQYF
V gene: TRBV30
clone size: -
J gene: TRBJ2-5
D gene: -

CDR3 DNA: TGCGCCAGCAGAAGGAGAACAGGGGCGCGGGTGAACACTGAAGCTTTCTTT
CDR3 protein: CASRRRTGARVNTEAFF
V gene: TRBV10-1
clone size: -
J gene: TRBJ1-1
D gene: TRBD1

CDR3 DNA: TGTGCCAGCAGCCAGTTAGCAGCCAAAAACATTCAGTACTTC
CDR3 protein: CASSQLAAKNIQYF
V gene: TRBV7-2
clone size: -
J gene: TRBJ2-4
D gene: -